The T cell receptor beta chain described here comes from a study of technical replicates of blood from a handful of donors. Germline V gene sequence: CDR1 MDHEN, CDR2 SYDVKM. V gave up 6 bases and J gave up 1 base, with 16 bases separating them. The CDR3 covers 16 residues. The repertoire was sequenced with immunoSEQ multiplex PCR; TCRdb's copy has only in-frame clones and lacks some. This repertoire shows 76,000 or so clones, roughly 90% found once; its top ten account for 0.25%. The receptor was isolated from a human donor in good health. The sample consisted of T cells isolated from PBMCs. The genes are TRBV28 and TRBJ1-5, with D possibly being TRBD1 (5 bases). The CDR3 DNA reads TGTGCCAGCAGGGAGGGGACCTGGTTGAGCAATCAGCCCCAGCATTTT. Translation gives CASREGTWLSNQPQHF.